This TCR beta chain was recorded in a study of blood T cell repertoires in COVID-19. Study as a whole: Spain, Italy and the United States supplied samples that represented acute and convalescent COVID-19.

V dropped 2 bases and J dropped 1; count of bases not matched to a gene: 8. The CDR3 has 16 residues. Per the germline V gene, CDR1 is MNHEY and CDR2 is SVGEGT. Authors' analysis steps: For nucleated cells, counts were estimated from reference gene primer amplification. TCRdb's copy holds only in-frame clones and misses some; the assay was immunoSEQ multiplex PCR. For V, J and clone size, that table is used; D and trimming come from the DNA. Found here are hundreds of thousands of clones, approximately 92% of them singletons; the top ten hold approximately 1%. Enrolled through a virtual design, the participants were between roughly 18 and 89 years of age and came from under 30 US areas.

The origin of this receptor is a man aged 18 to 29 who had recovered from COVID-19. The sequenced material came from PBMCs or T cells enriched from blood (not recorded which). The V call is TRBV6-2 or TRBV6-3, the J call TRBJ2-7, with 7 bases fitting TRBD1. CDR3: CASSYRVQGESYEQYF. CDR3 nucleotide sequence: TGTGCCAGCAGTTACCGAGTTCAGGGGGAGTCCTACGAGCAGTACTTC.